The 2 T cell receptor beta chains below come from one sample, sequenced in a study of spatial heterogeneity in lung cancer. TCRdb re-analysed the 5' RACE reads in MiXCR, keeping a single row per CDR3 protein. This table has 5,500 to 8,000 distinct CDR3 sequences, over 15% appearing once. Time point denoted: sample taken at primary tumor resection. In each case, whole RNA from tumor, nontumor lung or frozen PBMC was sequenced unsorted. The sequencing used PBMCs, collected at surgery. These receptors were taken from a female donor with early-stage non-small cell lung cancer.

This clonotype has ten or more counts. This chain links TRBV5-1 with TRBJ2-6; D remains ambiguous. V lost 4 bases to trimming and J lost 0 bases, with 14 bases between them. Germline CDR1 SGHRS, CDR2 YFSETQ. The CDR3 is 17 amino acids. As DNA, the CDR3 is TGCGCCAGCAGCCCGCAAGGACCGACCTCTGGGGCCAACGTCCTGACTTTC. Its translation: CASSPQGPTSGANVLTF.

By sample share, this clonotype is medium-sized (0.01 to 0.1%). The gene calls are TRBV4-1 and TRBJ2-7; TRBD2 matches at 7 bases. CDR1 is MGHRA, CDR2 YSYEKL, per germline. The CDR3 runs to 16 residues. The V segment lost 2 bases and the J segment 1 base; nucleotides outside the gene matches: 8. The DNA of the CDR3 is TGCGCCAGCAGCCAATATCCTAGCGGACGATCCTACGAGCAGTACGTC. This sequence encodes CASSQYPSGRSYEQYV.